A single sample gave rise to the 23 T cell receptor beta chains below, sequenced in a study of cytomegalovirus exposure and HLA in healthy donors listed by TCRdb under 2017. The library was generated by the immunoSEQ multiplex PCR assay. TCRdb's version of the immuneACCESS table is confined to in-frame rearrangements and falls short of the full clone set. An unresolved V gene accounts for under half of the shortfall where checked; the remainder is of unknown origin. In this sample the table shows tens of thousands of clones, around nine tenths of which occur a single time. The top ten hold around 4% of the sample. The sequencing input was PBMCs. These receptors were collected from a woman in her late teens or twenties in good health and CMV-seropositive.

The chain carries TRBV6-6 and TRBJ2-7, with TRBD1 as a possible D gene (6 bases). The CDR3 has 13 residues. Germline V gene data show CDR1 as MNHNY and CDR2 as SVGAGI (reference sequence). V was clipped by 6 bases and J by 3 bases, with 12 bases between them. CDR3 amino acids: CASRQLQGYEQYF. CDR3 sequence (DNA): TGTGCCAGCAGGCAACTACAGGGCTACGAGCAGTACTTC.

The chain recombines TRBV4-1 with TRBJ1-5; D possibly corresponds to TRBD1 (5 bases). Trimming removed 1 base from V and 7 bases from J, with 11 bases in between. This CDR3 comprises 14 residues. The germline gives CDR1 MGHRA, CDR2 YSYEKL. CDR3 coding DNA: TGCGCCAGCAGCCAAGGCGGGGGTTTCCAGCCCCAGCATTTT. It is translated as CASSQGGGFQPQHF.

This chain joins TRBV28 and TRBJ1-2; 9 nucleotides align to TRBD1. This CDR3 is 13 amino acids long. Germline loops: CDR1 MDHEN, CDR2 SYDVKM. The V segment lost 6 bases and the J segment 5 bases; nucleotides outside the gene matches: 4. The CDR3 loop is CASRTGGQYGYTF. CDR3 bases: TGTGCCAGCAGGACAGGGGGTCAGTATGGCTACACCTTC.

This clone has just a few counts. V usage is TRBV6-5 and J usage is TRBJ2-7, with a tentative D call TRBD1 (6 bases). Trimming stripped 6 bases from V and 3 bases from J, with 15 bases between. Germline V gene data show CDR1 as MNHEY and CDR2 as SVGAGI. This CDR3 spans 14 amino acids. CDR3 nucleotide sequence: TGTGCCAGCAGCAACAACCCACAGGGCTACGAGCAGTACTTC. It codes for CASSNNPQGYEQYF.

The chain has TRBV29-1 and TRBJ1-5; TRBD1 aligns across 9 bases. The CDR3 loop spans 15 amino acids. CDR1 is SQVTM, CDR2 ANQGSEA, per germline. With 7 bases clipped from V and 4 bases from J, the junction kept 11 bases outside the gene matches. The CDR3: CSDRDREIANQPQHF. The DNA for the CDR3 is TGCAGCGATCGGGACAGGGAAATCGCGAATCAGCCCCAGCATTTT.

As to this clone: Other DNA variants within this sample encode the same CDR3. The chain uses TRBV20-1 and TRBJ2-7; 7 nucleotides match TRBD1. The CDR3 length is 11 residues. The germline CDR1 and CDR2 sequences are DFQATT and SNEGSKA (reference sequence). V was clipped by 6 bases and J by 5 bases; unmatched bases: 4. The CDR3 is CSASRGNEQYF. The CDR3 coding sequence is TGCAGTGCCAGCAGGGGGAACGAGCAGTACTTC.

This chain uses TRBV28 with TRBJ2-7; a weak D match, TRBD2 (6 bases). Germline CDR1 reads MDHEN; CDR2 reads SYDVKM. Trimming shortened V by 7 bases and J by 6 bases, and 19 bases separated the two germline ends. This CDR3 spans 14 amino acids. The CDR3 DNA reads TGTGCCAGCATCGGAGGGGACGAGATCACCGAGCAGTACTTC. Amino acid sequence: CASIGGDEITEQYF.

Concerning this clone itself: Distinct nucleotide sequences in the sample also encode this CDR3. V usage is TRBV2 and J usage is TRBJ2-7, with D tentatively TRBD2 (5 bases). V lost 6 bases and J 3 bases, leaving 6 bases between the germline ends. Germline values: CDR1 SNHLY, CDR2 FYNNEI. There are 11 residues in the CDR3. CDR3 residues: CASRGVYEQYF. CDR3 nucleotides: TGTGCCAGCAGGGGAGTCTACGAGCAGTACTTC. The full variable domain, with the rest looked up from reference TRBV2 and TRBJ2-7, is EPEVTQTPSHQVTQMGQEVILRCVPISNHLYFYWYRQILGQKVEFLVSFYNNEISEKSEIFDDQFSVERPDGSNFTLKIRSTKLEDSAMYFCASRGVYEQYFGPGTRLTVT.

The genes are TRBV7-9 and TRBJ2-5, with a possible D match to TRBD1 (5 bases). Trimming took 6 bases from V and 2 from J, leaving 16 bases between them. Germline values: CDR1 SEHNR, CDR2 FQNEAQ (reference sequence). This CDR3 is 15 amino acids long. The CDR3 loop reads CASSTGRKLQETQYF. The CDR3 DNA reads as TGTGCCAGCAGTACAGGACGGAAGCTTCAAGAGACCCAGTACTTC.

The gene calls are TRBV4-1 and TRBJ1-1, with D possibly matching TRBD1 (5 bases). V shed 0 bases and J shed 1 base, with 15 bases lying between them. Germline values: CDR1 MGHRA, CDR2 YSYEKL. The CDR3 contains 17 residues. CDR3 protein: CASSQDGAGAKNTEAFF. In nucleotides, the CDR3 is TGCGCCAGCAGCCAAGATGGGGCAGGAGCTAAGAACACTGAAGCTTTCTTT.

This sequence joins TRBV5-4 and TRBJ2-5; weak D call: TRBD1 (5 bases). The CDR3 contains 13 residues. Trimming took 4 bases from V and 2 from J, leaving 9 bases between them. Germline loops: CDR1 SGHNT, CDR2 YYREEE (reference sequence). In DNA, the CDR3 is TGTGCCAGCAGCCGGACAACTCAAGAGACCCAGTACTTC. As protein: CASSRTTQETQYF.

This sequence joins TRBV5-1 and TRBJ2-2; 12 bases match TRBD2. V lost 4 bases, J lost 0 bases, and 10 bases stayed unmatched. This CDR3 contains 19 residues. In germline, CDR1 is SGHRS, CDR2 YFSETQ. The CDR3 here is CASSVLAGGLTANTGELFF. CDR3 DNA: TGCGCCAGCAGCGTTCTAGCGGGGGGGCTAACCGCGAACACCGGGGAGCTGTTTTTT.

The chain carries TRBV9 and TRBJ2-1; 12 bases line up with TRBD2. The CDR3 sequence is 16 residues long. Germline V lookup: CDR1 SGDLS, CDR2 YYNGEE. Trimming took 0 bases from V and 5 from J; bases not matched to a gene: 3. The CDR3 region is CASSVGLAGDNNEQFF. The CDR3 bases are TGTGCCAGCAGCGTAGGACTAGCGGGGGACAACAATGAGCAGTTCTTC.

The V call is TRBV7-6, the J call TRBJ2-2; 9 nucleotides line up with TRBD1. Germline CDR1 and CDR2: SGHVS and FNYEAQ. This CDR3 has 17 residues. The V segment lost 4 bases and the J segment 6 bases; nucleotides outside the gene matches: 12. The CDR3, as DNA: TGTGCCAGCAGCTCGACACGGGACAGGGTGGTATCCGGGGAGCTGTTTTTT. Translation gives CASSSTRDRVVSGELFF.

This clone was recorded only once. The V and J genes are TRBV7-6 and TRBJ2-1, with TRBD2 identical over 10 bases. The V gene end was trimmed by 5 bases and the J gene end by 7 bases; junction bases not matched to a gene: 8. The V gene's germline CDR1 is SGHVS and CDR2 FNYEAQ. CDR3 size: 15 residues. CDR3 region: CASSPAGGPQNEQFF. The CDR3 DNA reads as TGTGCCAGCAGCCCAGCGGGGGGGCCACAAAATGAGCAGTTCTTC. The variable domain in full, completed from reference TRBV7-6 and TRBJ2-1, reads GAGVSQSPRYKVTKRGQDVALRCDPISGHVSLYWYRQALGQGPEFLTYFNYEAQQDKSGLPNDRFSAERPEGSISTLTIQRTEQRDSAMYRCASSPAGGPQNEQFFGPGTRLTVL.

The V gene is TRBV4-1, the J gene TRBJ2-7, with 10 nucleotides matching TRBD1. This CDR3 spans 15 amino acids. After removal of 2 bases from V and 3 bases from J, the junction contained 4 bases not matched to a gene. Per germline, CDR1 MGHRA and CDR2 YSYEKL. CDR3 DNA sequence: TGCGCCAGCAGCCAAACCGGGACAGGGGTCTACGAGCAGTACTTC. It is translated as CASSQTGTGVYEQYF.

The table lists this clone with a count of one. J is TRBJ1-1 and V is TRBV11-2; 8 bases align to TRBD1. Germline V gene data show CDR1 as SGHAT and CDR2 as FQNNGV. The ends lost 0 bases at V and 4 bases at J; junction bases unmatched: 4. This CDR3 has 15 residues. CDR3 region: CASSLDGGTGTEAFF. The CDR3 nucleotides are TGTGCCAGCAGCTTAGATGGAGGGACAGGCACTGAAGCTTTCTTT.

This clone is a singleton in its sample. The chain couples TRBV30 to TRBJ1-1; D call uncertain. The germline gives CDR1 GTSNPN, CDR2 SVGIG (reference sequence). CDR3 size: 12 residues. Trimming stripped 0 bases from V and 10 bases from J, with 12 bases between. The CDR3 nucleotides read TGTGCCTGGAGTGTTGGTAGCCGTGGAGCTTTCTTT. It yields the protein CAWSVGSRGAFF.

This clone was seen only a few times. The chain is built from TRBV6-1 and TRBJ1-5, with 7 nucleotides matching TRBD1. CDR3 length equals 16 residues. J gave up 1 base and V 3 bases, and 6 bases lay outside the gene matches. Germline CDR1 is MNHNS and CDR2 is SASEGT. The CDR3 reads CASSDRTGVSNQPQHF. The CDR3 coding sequence is TGTGCCAGCAGTGATAGGACAGGAGTGAGCAATCAGCCCCAGCATTTT.

The chain links TRBV7-8 to TRBJ2-1; 10 bases are a match to TRBD2. The CDR3 runs to 15 residues. V lost 4 bases and J lost 2; bases outside the gene matches: 2. Germline V gene sequence: CDR1 SGHVS, CDR2 FQNEAQ. The CDR3 loop is CASSSSGSPYNEQFF. DNA for the CDR3: TGTGCCAGCAGCTCTAGCGGGAGTCCCTACAATGAGCAGTTCTTC.

The chain employs TRBV7-6 and TRBJ2-7; 8 positions match TRBD1. The germline CDR1 and CDR2 sequences are SGHVS and FNYEAQ. The junction had 6 bases not matched to a gene; V was cut back by 4 bases and J by 4 bases. CDR3 size: 14 residues. The CDR3 DNA follows: TGTGCCAGCAGCTACGGGACAGGAAATTACGAGCAGTACTTC. Encoded protein: CASSYGTGNYEQYF.

This sequence joins TRBV6-1 and TRBJ1-1; D remains ambiguous. CDR3 length equals 14 residues. V lost 3 bases and J 0 bases, leaving 8 bases between the germline ends. Germline V CDR1 and CDR2: MNHNS, SASEGT. The CDR3 DNA reads as TGTGCCAGCAGTGATGCACTTGTGAACACTGAAGCTTTCTTT. This translates into CASSDALVNTEAFF.

Only a few counts were recorded for this clone. The rearrangement links TRBV4-1 to TRBJ2-7; D call uncertain. The V end lost 0 bases, the J end lost 5 bases, and 5 bases lay between the germline ends. The germline CDR1 and CDR2 sequences are MGHRA and YSYEKL. The CDR3 consists of 12 residues. The DNA for the CDR3 is TGCGCCAGCAGCCAAGATGGGCACGAGCAGTACTTC. Encoded protein: CASSQDGHEQYF.